This T cell receptor (beta chain) was captured by sequencing in a study of Ad26.COV2.S vaccination and SARS-CoV-2 variants. Study in general: Ad26.COV2.S was injected intramuscularly once or twice, 56 days apart. Study-wide results and limits: There was reportedly substantial breadth in spike-specific CD8+ and CD4+ T cell responses after vaccination. Total T cell responses may have been underestimated by the TCR breadth and depth analyses.

Notes on this clone: Its antigen is unknown.

The data were produced by immunoSEQ multiplex PCR, yet TCRdb's version contains in-frame clones alone and is incomplete. The data contain roughly 700,000 clones, about 90% of them singletons. Treatment specified: around 19 received Ad26.COV2.S at low or high dose, single or two shots; about five received placebo; per-sample allocation not given. Sample collection was performed on day 63 after the first vaccine or placebo injection. An Ad26 vector expressing Wuhan-strain SARS-CoV-2 spike constituted the vaccine. This sequence was found in a person aged 18-60 years who received the Ad26.COV2.S COVID-19 vaccine or a placebo. The sample here was peripheral blood, taken in a trial of Ad26.COV2.S vaccine versus placebo.

The CDR3 DNA is TGTGCCAGCAGCTGGGGGATTAATGAAAAACTGTTTTTT. Residues: CASSWGINEKLFF. This chain links TRBV5-6 with TRBJ1-4; a possible D gene is TRBD1 (5 bases). The V and J ends lost 3 bases and 4 bases respectively, with 7 bases between them. Germline V gene data show CDR1 as SGHDT and CDR2 as YYEEEE. The CDR3 length is 13 residues.